These T cell receptor beta chains were read from a single sample in a study of cytomegalovirus exposure and HLA in healthy donors. The method was immunoSEQ multiplex PCR; TCRdb's version includes in-frame clones alone and lacks a portion of them. This table has 95,000 to 150,000 clones, 73% appearing once. What was sequenced was PBMCs. These receptors came from a man between 60 and 70 years old in good health and CMV-seropositive. CDR3s include the opening cysteine and the closing phenylalanine or tryptophan. Fields, in order: J gene, clone size, V gene, CDR3 length, D gene, CDR3 protein, CDR3 DNA. D genes are given only for firm matches. Some rows mark clone size as missing; the rest say once, few, many or name a class of expanded clone.

j_gene: TRBJ1-1; abundance: NA; v_gene: TRBV27; len: 14; d_gene: NA; CDR3aa: CASSFNPVNTEAFF; CDR3nt: TGTGCCAGCAGTTTCAACCCAGTGAACACTGAAGCTTTCTTT
j_gene: TRBJ1-6; abundance: NA; v_gene: TRBV6-1; len: 15; d_gene: TRBD1; CDR3aa: CASSRSGQANSPLHF; CDR3nt: TGTGCCAGCAGTCGCTCCGGACAGGCTAATTCACCCCTCCACTTT
j_gene: TRBJ1-5; abundance: NA; v_gene: TRBV5-8; len: 17; d_gene: TRBD1; CDR3aa: CASSLGTGRLRDQPQHF; CDR3nt: TGTGCCAGCAGCCTCGGGACAGGTCGGTTGAGGGATCAGCCCCAGCATTTT
j_gene: TRBJ1-2; abundance: NA; v_gene: TRBV5-4; len: 13; d_gene: NA; CDR3aa: CASTPQRNYGYTF; CDR3nt: TGTGCCAGCACACCTCAGAGGAACTATGGCTACACCTTC
j_gene: TRBJ1-4; abundance: NA; v_gene: TRBV28; len: 17; d_gene: NA; CDR3aa: CASSSPGERGANEKLFF; CDR3nt: TGTGCCAGCAGTTCTCCGGGGGAGAGAGGCGCTAATGAAAAACTGTTTTTT
j_gene: TRBJ1-2; abundance: NA; v_gene: TRBV5-4; len: 17; d_gene: TRBD1; CDR3aa: CASSAGQGASTNYGYTF; CDR3nt: TGTGCCAGCAGCGCTGGGCAGGGGGCATCTACTAACTATGGCTACACCTTC
j_gene: TRBJ2-7; abundance: NA; v_gene: TRBV5-1; len: 16; d_gene: TRBD2; CDR3aa: CASSLAVAGGSYEQYF; CDR3nt: TGCGCCAGCAGCTTGGCCGTAGCGGGGGGCTCCTACGAGCAGTACTTC
j_gene: TRBJ2-5; abundance: NA; v_gene: TRBV19; len: 17; d_gene: TRBD2; CDR3aa: CASSIGTSGGYQETQYF; CDR3nt: TGTGCCAGTAGTATTGGGACTAGCGGGGGGTATCAAGAGACCCAGTACTTC
j_gene: TRBJ1-3; abundance: NA; v_gene: TRBV5-1; len: 16; d_gene: NA; CDR3aa: CASSLDGTSSGNTIYF; CDR3nt: TGCGCCAGCAGCTTGGACGGTACTAGTTCTGGAAACACCATATATTTT
j_gene: TRBJ1-2; abundance: few; v_gene: TRBV28; len: 15; d_gene: NA; CDR3aa: CASSWVRRGSYGYTF; CDR3nt: TGTGCCAGCAGTTGGGTTCGCAGGGGAAGTTATGGCTACACCTTC
j_gene: TRBJ1-1; abundance: few; v_gene: TRBV28; len: 15; d_gene: TRBD1; CDR3aa: CASSPGQGRTVKAFF; CDR3nt: TGTGCCAGCAGTCCGGGACAGGGTCGGACCGTTAAGGCTTTCTTT
j_gene: TRBJ1-4; abundance: NA; v_gene: TRBV19; len: 13; d_gene: NA; CDR3aa: CASGGDRSEKLFF; CDR3nt: TGTGCCTCCGGGGGAGACAGAAGTGAAAAACTGTTTTTT
j_gene: TRBJ2-4; abundance: NA; v_gene: TRBV21-1; len: 17; d_gene: NA; CDR3aa: CASSKVHAALPSNIQYF; CDR3nt: TGTGCCAGCAGCAAAGTCCACGCGGCCCTTCCCTCAAACATTCAGTACTTC
j_gene: TRBJ2-1; abundance: NA; v_gene: TRBV28; len: 13; d_gene: TRBD2; CDR3aa: CASSTTSFHEQFF; CDR3nt: TGTGCCAGCAGTACGACTAGCTTCCATGAGCAGTTCTTC
j_gene: TRBJ1-4; abundance: once; v_gene: TRBV18; len: 16; d_gene: TRBD1; CDR3aa: CASSPRTGGTNEKLFF; CDR3nt: TGTGCCAGCTCCCCACGGACAGGGGGAACTAATGAAAAACTGTTTTTT
j_gene: TRBJ1-2; abundance: NA; v_gene: TRBV2; len: 18; d_gene: NA; CDR3aa: CASSERAGILVLAYGYTF; CDR3nt: TGTGCCAGCAGTGAGCGGGCAGGTATACTAGTCCTTGCCTATGGCTACACCTTC
j_gene: TRBJ2-1; abundance: NA; v_gene: TRBV11-2; len: 16; d_gene: TRBD1; CDR3aa: CASSLAFEGGIYEQFF; CDR3nt: TGTGCCAGCAGCTTAGCCTTCGAAGGGGGCATTTATGAGCAGTTCTTC
j_gene: TRBJ2-5; abundance: few; v_gene: TRBV27; len: 15; d_gene: NA; CDR3aa: CASSLKRGRGETQYF; CDR3nt: TGTGCCAGCAGTTTAAAAAGGGGGCGGGGAGAGACCCAGTACTTC
j_gene: TRBJ1-2; abundance: NA; v_gene: TRBV19; len: 15; d_gene: NA; CDR3aa: CASSMGGGFDYGYTF; CDR3nt: TGTGCCAGTAGTATGGGGGGAGGATTCGACTATGGCTACACCTTC
j_gene: TRBJ1-4; abundance: NA; v_gene: TRBV6-4; len: 11; d_gene: NA; CDR3aa: CASRITGILFF; CDR3nt: TGTGCCAGCAGGATAACAGGGATTCTGTTTTTT
j_gene: TRBJ2-6; abundance: NA; v_gene: TRBV5-1; len: 16; d_gene: NA; CDR3aa: CASSTTGLSGANVLTF; CDR3nt: TGCGCCAGCAGCACTACAGGGCTGAGTGGGGCCAACGTCCTGACTTTC
j_gene: TRBJ1-5; abundance: NA; v_gene: TRBV30; len: 14; d_gene: NA; CDR3aa: CAWSHRTFGQPQHF; CDR3nt: TGTGCCTGGAGTCACAGGACCTTCGGGCAGCCCCAGCATTTT
j_gene: TRBJ2-5; abundance: NA; v_gene: TRBV5-4; len: 15; d_gene: NA; CDR3aa: CASSLSAAAGETQYF; CDR3nt: TGTGCCAGCAGCTTGTCAGCGGCGGCGGGGGAGACCCAGTACTTC
j_gene: TRBJ1-2; abundance: NA; v_gene: TRBV28; len: 13; d_gene: TRBD1; CDR3aa: CASSQTGFYGYTF; CDR3nt: TGTGCCAGCAGTCAGACAGGGTTCTATGGCTACACCTTC
j_gene: TRBJ2-5; abundance: few; v_gene: TRBV11-2; len: 14; d_gene: NA; CDR3aa: CASSLNPSQETQYF; CDR3nt: TGTGCCAGCAGCTTAAATCCCTCGCAAGAGACCCAGTACTTC
j_gene: TRBJ2-5; abundance: NA; v_gene: TRBV28; len: 13; d_gene: TRBD2; CDR3aa: CASRGGGQQAQYF; CDR3nt: TGTGCCAGCAGGGGGGGAGGGCAGCAGGCCCAGTACTTC
j_gene: TRBJ2-1; abundance: NA; v_gene: TRBV4-1; len: 16; d_gene: TRBD2; CDR3aa: CASSQEVTSGGREQFF; CDR3nt: TGCGCCAGCAGCCAAGAGGTCACTAGCGGGGGGCGGGAGCAGTTCTTC
j_gene: TRBJ2-7; abundance: once; v_gene: TRBV5-4; len: 17; d_gene: TRBD2; CDR3aa: CASSAGLAGGRLYEQYF; CDR3nt: TGTGCCAGCAGCGCGGGACTAGCGGGGGGGCGACTCTACGAGCAGTACTTC
j_gene: TRBJ2-3; abundance: NA; v_gene: TRBV11-3; len: 17; d_gene: NA; CDR3aa: CASSGVRDFRGKDTQYF; CDR3nt: TGTGCCAGCAGCGGTGTACGGGACTTCCGGGGAAAGGATACGCAGTATTTT
j_gene: TRBJ2-6; abundance: NA; v_gene: TRBV5-1; len: 17; d_gene: TRBD2; CDR3aa: CASMIERGISGANVLTF; CDR3nt: TGCGCCAGCATGATCGAGCGGGGGATCTCTGGGGCCAACGTCCTGACTTTC
j_gene: TRBJ2-4; abundance: once; v_gene: TRBV5-8; len: 16; d_gene: NA; CDR3aa: CASSLEGTGAKNIQYF; CDR3nt: TGTGCCAGCAGCTTGGAGGGGACTGGAGCCAAAAACATTCAGTACTTC
j_gene: TRBJ2-1; abundance: NA; v_gene: TRBV28; len: 15; d_gene: NA; CDR3aa: CAAWTGGHSLNEQFF; CDR3nt: TGTGCCGCATGGACGGGGGGCCACTCGTTGAATGAGCAGTTCTTC
j_gene: TRBJ1-1; abundance: few; v_gene: TRBV7-2; len: 14; d_gene: NA; CDR3aa: CASSPRGSGTEAFF; CDR3nt: TGTGCCAGCAGCCCTAGGGGATCTGGCACTGAAGCTTTCTTT
j_gene: TRBJ1-2; abundance: NA; v_gene: TRBV6-5; len: 13; d_gene: NA; CDR3aa: CASSSRGGRGYTF; CDR3nt: TGTGCCAGCAGTTCCAGGGGTGGCAGAGGCTACACCTTC
j_gene: TRBJ2-7; abundance: few; v_gene: TRBV13; len: 14; d_gene: NA; CDR3aa: CASSPTQGSYEQYF; CDR3nt: TGTGCCAGCAGTCCAACCCAGGGCTCCTACGAGCAGTACTTC
j_gene: TRBJ2-7; abundance: many; v_gene: TRBV2; len: 13; d_gene: NA; CDR3aa: CASSETTQHEQYF; CDR3nt: TGTGCCAGCAGCGAAACCACACAGCACGAGCAGTACTTC
j_gene: TRBJ2-1; abundance: few; v_gene: TRBV19; len: 12; d_gene: TRBD2; CDR3aa: CASGGAYNEQFF; CDR3nt: TGTGCCAGCGGGGGGGCCTACAATGAGCAGTTCTTC
j_gene: TRBJ1-2; abundance: NA; v_gene: TRBV4-2; len: 15; d_gene: NA; CDR3aa: CASSQDDLPERGYTF; CDR3nt: TGTGCCAGCAGCCAAGATGACCTCCCCGAGAGGGGCTACACCTTC
j_gene: TRBJ2-7; abundance: NA; v_gene: TRBV6-5; len: 12; d_gene: NA; CDR3aa: CASSSRAYEQYF; CDR3nt: TGTGCCAGCAGTTCGCGCGCCTACGAGCAGTACTTC
j_gene: TRBJ2-1; abundance: NA; v_gene: TRBV5-4; len: 16; d_gene: TRBD2; CDR3aa: CASSLPGTSANNEQFF; CDR3nt: TGTGCCAGCAGCCTCCCCGGGACTAGTGCAAACAATGAGCAGTTCTTC
j_gene: TRBJ2-7; abundance: NA; v_gene: TRBV10-1; len: 15; d_gene: TRBD1; CDR3aa: CAWLIPGQRSYEQYF; CDR3nt: TGCGCCTGGCTCATCCCGGGACAGCGCTCCTACGAGCAGTACTTC
j_gene: TRBJ2-1; abundance: once; v_gene: TRBV5-4; len: 14; d_gene: TRBD2; CDR3aa: CASSHSGGANEQFF; CDR3nt: TGTGCCAGCAGCCATAGCGGGGGGGCAAATGAGCAGTTCTTC
j_gene: TRBJ2-3; abundance: NA; v_gene: TRBV28; len: 15; d_gene: TRBD1; CDR3aa: CASGTGGGGTDTQYF; CDR3nt: TGTGCCAGCGGAACAGGGGGCGGAGGGACAGATACGCAGTATTTT
j_gene: TRBJ1-3; abundance: few; v_gene: TRBV7-9; len: 18; d_gene: TRBD1; CDR3aa: CSSSLPKGQSFSGNTIYF; CDR3nt: TGTTCCAGCAGCTTACCCAAGGGACAGTCCTTCTCTGGAAACACCATATATTTT
j_gene: TRBJ2-7; abundance: NA; v_gene: TRBV4-1; len: 12; d_gene: NA; CDR3aa: CASSQDRTRQYF; CDR3nt: TGCGCCAGCAGCCAAGATCGAACGAGGCAGTACTTC
j_gene: TRBJ1-2; abundance: once; v_gene: TRBV18; len: 13; d_gene: TRBD1; CDR3aa: CASSPTGAYGYTF; CDR3nt: TGTGCCAGCTCACCGACAGGGGCCTATGGCTACACCTTC